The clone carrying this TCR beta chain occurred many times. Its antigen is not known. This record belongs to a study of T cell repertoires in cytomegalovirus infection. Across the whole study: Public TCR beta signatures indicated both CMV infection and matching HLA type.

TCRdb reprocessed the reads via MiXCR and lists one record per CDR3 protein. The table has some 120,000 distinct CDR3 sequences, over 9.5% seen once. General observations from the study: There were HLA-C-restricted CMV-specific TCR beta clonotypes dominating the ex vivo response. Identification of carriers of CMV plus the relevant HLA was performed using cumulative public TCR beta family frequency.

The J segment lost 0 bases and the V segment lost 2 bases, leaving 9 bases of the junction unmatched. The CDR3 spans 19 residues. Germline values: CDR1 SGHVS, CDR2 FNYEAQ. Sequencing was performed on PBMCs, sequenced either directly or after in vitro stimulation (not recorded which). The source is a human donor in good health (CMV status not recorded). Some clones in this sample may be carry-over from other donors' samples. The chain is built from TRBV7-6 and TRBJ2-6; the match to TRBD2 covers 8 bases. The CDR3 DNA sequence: TGTGCCAGCAGCTTAATAGTGCGGGGGGCCAACTCTGGGGCCAACGTCCTGACTTTC. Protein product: CASSLIVRGANSGANVLTF.